The T cell receptor beta chain described here comes from a study of radiotherapy plus CTLA-4 blockade in lung cancer. Study overall: In roughly 19% of patients, objective responses were seen; 25% to 40% had disease control.

Findings and limits, study-wide: In blood, tumor-derived TCR clones expanded after radiotherapy plus ipilimumab. Reported findings show early blood T cell clone dynamics, with interferon-beta, best predicted response.

People whose metastatic non-small-cell lung cancer was chemo-refractory got focal radiation along with CTLA-4 blockade by ipilimumab. Clones were read by immunoSEQ multiplex PCR, and TCRdb kept only the in-frame ones, dropping some. The sample contains 20,000 to 30,000 clones, about 75% of which appear only once. Note on this clone: What it recognizes is unknown.

The source was peripheral blood, collected from a patient treated with radiotherapy plus ipilimumab. The receptor's source is a human donor with non-small cell lung cancer that progressed on radiotherapy plus ipilimumab.

In DNA form, the CDR3 reads TGCGCCAGCAGCCCGGGGCTAGATACGCAGTATTTT. Its protein product is CASSPGLDTQYF. This chain links TRBV5-1 with TRBJ2-3; either TRBD1 or TRBD2 may fit D (5 bases each). The CDR3 spans 12 residues. Trimming left V 4 bases short and J 5 bases short, with 8 bases between. Germline V CDR1 and CDR2: SGHRS, YFSETQ.